Each of the 10 T cell receptor beta chains below was sequenced from the same sample in a study of blood T cell repertoires in COVID-19. Sequenced by immunoSEQ multiplex PCR; TCRdb stores in-frame clones only, minus some. The sample lists about 220,000 clones, 65% to 85% occurring once. Sequenced material: PBMCs or T cells enriched from blood (not recorded which). Receptors were obtained from a woman in her sixties who had recovered from COVID-19.

The J gene is TRBJ2-3, the V gene TRBV6-5, with TRBD2 identical over 11 bases. CDR1 is MNHEY, CDR2 SVGAGI, per germline. V lost 2 bases to trimming and J lost 6 bases; unmatched junction nucleotides: 4. This CDR3 region has 15 residues. CDR3 bases: TGTGCCAGCAGTTACGGTACTAGCGGGAGTGATACGCAGTATTTT. As protein: CASSYGTSGSDTQYF.

The chain links TRBV5-1 to TRBJ2-1; TRBD1 matches at 8 bases. The CDR3 length is 13 residues. V was clipped by 4 bases and J by 10 bases; unmatched bases: 7. Looked up from germline, CDR1 is SGHRS and CDR2 is YFSETQ. The CDR3 sequence is CASSNGQGGEQFF. The CDR3 DNA reads as TGCGCCAGCAGCAATGGACAGGGCGGCGAGCAGTTCTTC.

This clone was detected only a few times. The chain uses TRBV6-5 and TRBJ2-7; 10 nucleotides match TRBD1. This CDR3 is 16 amino acids long. Germline CDR1 MNHEY, CDR2 SVGAGI. After removal of 2 bases from V and 4 bases from J, the junction contained 8 bases not matched to a gene. CDR3 sequence: CASSYGTGELSYEQYF. The CDR3 DNA reads as TGTGCCAGCAGTTACGGGACAGGGGAGCTATCTTACGAGCAGTACTTC.

Written as DNA, the CDR3 is TGCAGCGCCGGACAGATTAACACTGAAGCTTTCTTT. The encoded protein is CSAGQINTEAFF. This rearrangement joins TRBV29-1 to TRBJ1-1, with D possibly being TRBD1 (6 bases). This CDR3 is built from 12 residues. V lost 7 bases and J lost 2, with 11 bases in between. Per the germline V gene, CDR1 is SQVTM and CDR2 is ANQGSEA.

The sample holds a few counts of this clone. This sequence joins TRBV12-3 or TRBV12-4 and TRBJ1-4; possibly TRBD1 for D (5 bases). The CDR3 length is 13 residues. V dropped 5 bases and J dropped 13 bases, with 17 bases sitting between them. This CDR3 reads CASSAQTAGILFF. The CDR3 DNA sequence: TGTGCCAGCAGTGCGCAGACAGCAGGGATACTGTTTTTT.

The CDR3 bases are TGTGCCAGCAAAACAGGATCGAACACTGAAGCTTTCTTT. It is translated as CASKTGSNTEAFF. The J gene is TRBJ1-1, the V gene TRBV12-3 or TRBV12-4; D might be TRBD1 (5 bases). This CDR3 has 13 amino acids. Between the trimmed V and J ends, which lost 7 bases and 1 base, there was a span of 10 bases.

The chain combines TRBV7-9 with TRBJ2-5; TRBD1 matches 11 bases. Germline assignment: CDR1 SEHNR and CDR2 FQNEAQ (reference sequence). Germline trimming cut 4 bases from V and 1 base from J; bases unmatched to any gene: 2. CDR3 size: 15 residues. The CDR3 DNA follows: TGTGCCAGCAGCTCGGGACAGGGGGTCCAAGAGACCCAGTACTTC. Its protein is CASSSGQGVQETQYF.

There are a few counts of this clone. A junction end diverges from the germline sequence, so it may reflect a read error. This rearrangement joins TRBV19 to TRBJ1-5; TRBD1 might be the D (5 bases). This CDR3 is 16 amino acids long. CDR1 LNHDA and CDR2 SQIVND come from the germline V gene (reference sequence). CDR3 region: CASSIVGRVPNEPQHF. The CDR3 nucleotides are TGTGCCAGTAGTATAGTAGGCAGGGTACCCAATGAGCCCCAGCATTTT.

The chain is built from TRBV18 and TRBJ2-5; tentatively, D is TRBD2 (5 bases). CDR1 and CDR2 from the germline V gene are KGHSH and LQKENI. Trimming pared 0 bases from V and 9 bases from J, leaving 8 bases between. CDR3 length: 12 amino acids. CDR3 sequence reads: CASSPPSEAQYF. The DNA for the CDR3 is TGTGCCAGCTCACCACCGTCGGAGGCCCAGTACTTC.

The V call is TRBV4-3, the J call TRBJ1-1, with a possible D match to TRBD1 (5 bases). Germline V CDR1 and CDR2: LGHNA, YSLEER. CDR3 length: 16 residues. V was cut by 1 base and J by 2 bases, with 14 bases left in between. The CDR3 bases are TGCGCCAGCAGCCAAGCCGGGACTCAACCAAACACTGAAGCTTTCTTT. Its translation: CASSQAGTQPNTEAFF.